This TCR beta chain appears in the sequencing data of a study of blood T cells in healthy people across ages. Through a sample-barcoded 5' primer and a J-beta primer mix, a second PCR was run for roughly 6 to 12 cycles. Sequencing of every sample gave 3 million or more CDR3-containing paired-end reads. One entry per CDR3 protein, called by TCRdb with MiXCR from the 5' RACE reads. The sample consists of about 600,000 distinct CDR3 sequences, 47% of them appearing once. The CDR3 is 15 amino acids. Germline CDR1 SGDLS, CDR2 YYNGEE. Trimming pared 0 bases from V and 1 base from J, leaving 10 bases between. Turning to this clonotype: Its antigen remains unidentified.

General study findings and limits: The diversity estimates, figures obtained from one million T cells, were considered underestimates.

The TCR comes from a man older than 75 in good health. The chain links TRBV9 to TRBJ2-5, with D hard to call. Sequences were obtained from blood. CDR3 nucleotide sequence: TGTGCCAGCAGCGTAGATCCGGTTTCCCAAGAGACCCAGTACTTC. This translates into CASSVDPVSQETQYF.